This TCR beta chain was obtained from a study of beta chain features in type 1 diabetes. Study results and caveats: Type 1 diabetes patients showed a moderate but significant shortening of TCRB CDR3s in all four CD4+ subsets.

Between the trimmed V and J ends, which lost 2 bases and 1 base, there was a span of 5 bases. Germline V lookup: CDR1 KGHSH, CDR2 LQKENI. The CDR3 contains 13 residues. The authors reverse transcribed all of the isolated RNA, so sequencing captured expressed TCRB transcripts. Generated by immunoSEQ multiplex PCR, the TCRdb table keeps only in-frame clones and is missing some. This sample yields about 650,000 clones, of which 9.5% to 15% are seen a single time; more than 0.095% belongs to the top ten. Comment on this clone: Its target is not known. This specimen includes other DNA sequences encoding the same CDR3.

This sequence originates from a man between 25 and 39 years old with type 1 diabetes. The chain links TRBV18 to TRBJ1-1; no reliable D call. The sequencing input was naive CD4+ T cells from blood. In DNA, the CDR3 is TGTGCCAGCTCACCAGCAGAGAACACTGAAGCTTTCTTT. It yields the protein CASSPAENTEAFF.